This passage covers 5 T cell receptor beta chains from one sample sequenced in a study of shared clonotypes between healthy human individuals. Sequencing was performed with immunoSEQ multiplex PCR; in TCRdb, only in-frame clones are kept and a portion is missing. This sample has around 650,000 clones, with 95% to 96% found just once. CD45RO-negative, CCR7-positively selected cells formed the naive CD8 fraction, excluding terminally differentiated effector memory CD45RA+ cells. Sequences were obtained from naive CD8+ T cells sorted from blood. The origin of the receptors is a woman aged 25-40 years in good health.

This chain uses TRBV29-1 with TRBJ2-5, with D maybe TRBD1 (6 bases). Germline assignment: CDR1 SQVTM and CDR2 ANQGSEA. V was clipped by 6 bases and J by 2 bases, with 25 bases between them. The CDR3 is made up of 17 amino acids. This CDR3 reads CSVDFRGTRREQETQYF. The CDR3 DNA reads TGCAGCGTCGATTTCCGAGGGACACGACGTGAACAAGAGACCCAGTACTTC.

J is TRBJ2-1 and V is TRBV7-6; D gene ambiguous. CDR1 is SGHVS, CDR2 FNYEAQ, per germline. This CDR3 has 12 residues. Trimming pared 3 bases from V and 7 bases from J, leaving 7 bases between. The CDR3 DNA reads TGTGCCAGCAGCTTCGGCCCGAATGAGCAGTTCTTC. It translates to CASSFGPNEQFF.

The V gene is TRBV25-1, the J gene TRBJ2-1; D call uncertain. Trimming removed 2 bases from V and 0 bases from J, with 11 bases in between. Germline V gene data show CDR1 as MGHDK and CDR2 as SYGVNS. The CDR3 consists of 16 residues. CDR3 nucleotides: TGTGCCAGCAGTGAACACCCCATCTCCTCCTACAATGAGCAGTTCTTC. It codes for CASSEHPISSYNEQFF.

The chain carries TRBV9 and TRBJ2-6; D remains unclear. This CDR3 has 14 residues. Germline V CDR1 and CDR2: SGDLS, YYNGEE. Trimming cost V 5 bases and J 6 bases, with 12 bases left between them. The CDR3 protein is CASSGISQANVLTF. The CDR3 DNA is TGTGCCAGCAGTGGGATATCGCAGGCCAACGTCCTGACTTTC.

The chain uses TRBV28 and TRBJ1-5; D not certain. Germline CDR1 MDHEN, CDR2 SYDVKM. The CDR3 extends over 17 amino acids. Trimming shortened V by 2 bases and J by 1 base, and 15 bases separated the two germline ends. This CDR3 reads CASSLEWGEISNQPQHF. The DNA for the CDR3 is TGTGCCAGCAGTTTAGAGTGGGGAGAGATCAGCAATCAGCCCCAGCATTTT.